The subject of this entry is one T cell receptor beta chain. As yet, its antigen is unknown. TCRdb processed the reads anew with MiXCR; each CDR3 protein has one entry. Among 150,000 to 200,000 distinct CDR3 sequences, 25% to 30% were seen once, and the ten largest hold 30% to 35%. This sample is part of a study of T cell repertoires in cytomegalovirus infection. Study context: Both CMV infection and a matching HLA type were indicated by public TCR beta signatures.

Overall study results and limits: CMV carriers with the relevant HLA were identified by cumulative public TCR beta family frequency. CMV-specific HLA-C-restricted TCR beta clonotypes dominated the ex vivo response.

CDR3 size: 15 residues. J was trimmed by 2 bases and V by 6 bases; bases with no gene match: 5. CDR1 and CDR2 from the germline V gene are LNHDA and SQIVND (reference sequence). Sample: PBMCs. The chain employs TRBV19 and TRBJ1-5; TRBD1 matches 9 bases. The sequence was obtained from a human donor in good health (CMV status not recorded). Some clones in this sample may be carry-over from other donors' samples. The CDR3 nucleotides are TGTGCCAGTAGCTCACAGGGGGCAGGCAATCAGCCCCAGCATTTT. Its protein product is CASSSQGAGNQPQHF.